The 26 T cell receptor beta chains below all came from one sample that was sequenced in a study of cytomegalovirus exposure and HLA in healthy donors. The PCR was carried out with 60 Vbeta primers and 13 Jbeta primers. The method was immunoSEQ multiplex PCR; TCRdb's version includes in-frame clones alone and lacks a portion of them. The table has about 130,000 clones, 65% to 90% seen once. The sample taken for sequencing was PBMCs. The receptors originated from a man aged 18 to 29 in good health and CMV-seronegative.

The gene calls are TRBV2 and TRBJ2-1; perhaps TRBD2 as D (6 bases). Germline V lookup: CDR1 SNHLY, CDR2 FYNNEI. Trimming left V 0 bases short and J 11 bases short, with 11 bases between. The CDR3 totals 13 residues. As DNA, the CDR3 is TGTGCCAGCAGTGAAGCGCGGGGCGGGCAGCAGTTCTTC. The encoded protein is CASSEARGGQQFF. Together with reference TRBV2 and TRBJ2-1, the CDR3 gives the full variable domain: EPEVTQTPSHQVTQMGQEVILRCVPISNHLYFYWYRQILGQKVEFLVSFYNNEISEKSEIFDDQFSVERPDGSNFTLKIRSTKLEDSAMYFCASSEARGGQQFFGPGTRLTVL.

The chain combines TRBV7-3 with TRBJ2-2; TRBD2 is a possible D gene (5 bases). V shed 5 bases and J shed 4 bases, with 14 bases lying between them. In germline, CDR1 is SGHTA, CDR2 FQGTGA. This CDR3 has 15 amino acids. This CDR3 reads CASSPRQLGTGELFF. CDR3 coding DNA: TGTGCCAGCAGCCCGAGACAACTAGGCACCGGGGAGCTGTTTTTT.

This clone was picked up one time. This rearrangement joins TRBV30 to TRBJ1-1, with 9 nucleotides matching TRBD1. J gave up 0 bases and V 1 base, and 9 bases lay outside the gene matches. The CDR3 extends over 17 amino acids. Germline V gene sequence: CDR1 GTSNPN, CDR2 SVGIG (reference sequence). The CDR3, as DNA: TGTGCCTGGAGTGCCCGGATAGGGACAGGGATGAACACTGAAGCTTTCTTT. Its protein product is CAWSARIGTGMNTEAFF.

This rearrangement joins TRBV30 to TRBJ2-7, with TRBD1 matching 9 bases. There are 14 residues in the CDR3. Looked up from germline, CDR1 is GTSNPN and CDR2 is SVGIG (reference sequence). V gave up 1 base and J gave up 1 base; unmatched junction bases: 2. The CDR3, as DNA: TGTGCCTGGAGTGCTGGGACAGGGTCCTACGAGCAGTACTTC. Translating it yields CAWSAGTGSYEQYF.

CDR3 in DNA: TGCGCCAGCAGCTTGGATGGGCAACGCAATCAGCCCCAGCATTTT. Its protein is CASSLDGQRNQPQHF. V and J are TRBV5-1 and TRBJ1-5, with unresolved D. The CDR3 is made up of 15 amino acids. Germline loops: CDR1 SGHRS, CDR2 YFSETQ. V lost 0 bases and J 2 bases, leaving 9 bases between the germline ends.

The chain couples TRBV14 to TRBJ2-7; the D gene is possibly TRBD2 (7 bases). With 4 bases removed from V and 9 bases from J, the gap between germline ends came to 10 bases. CDR1 and CDR2 from the germline V gene are SGHDN and FVKESK. The CDR3 covers 11 residues. Written as DNA, the CDR3 is TGTGCCAGCAGCCCGGGGGGCGTGCAGTACTTC. Protein sequence: CASSPGGVQYF.

The rearrangement uses TRBV7-9 and TRBJ1-4; D perhaps matches TRBD1 (5 bases). Germline-derived CDR1 and CDR2 are SEHNR and FQNEAQ (reference sequence). Deletions cut 3 bases from V and 5 bases from J, with 13 bases between. There are 15 residues in the CDR3. CDR3 protein: CASSLVSGPNEKLFF. CDR3 in DNA: TGTGCCAGCAGCTTGGTGTCAGGGCCAAATGAAAAACTGTTTTTT. Using reference TRBV7-9 and TRBJ1-4 for the parts outside the CDR3, the full variable domain is DTGVSQNPRHKITKRGQNVTFRCDPISEHNRLYWYRQTLGQGPEFLTYFQNEAQLEKSRLLSDRFSAERPKGSFSTLEIQRTEQGDSAMYLCASSLVSGPNEKLFFGSGTQLSVL.

This chain links TRBV28 with TRBJ1-6; 10 nucleotides agree with TRBD1. Germline CDR1 reads MDHEN; CDR2 reads SYDVKM. J was trimmed by 8 bases and V by 3 bases; bases with no gene match: 4. The CDR3 extends over 15 amino acids. The CDR3 region has the DNA TGTGCCAGCAGTTTTCGAGACAGGGGGCATTCACCCCTCCACTTT. It is translated as CASSFRDRGHSPLHF.

The V and J genes are TRBV30 and TRBJ2-5; 7 bases map to TRBD1. This CDR3 is 15 amino acids long. Germline lookup yields CDR1 GTSNPN and CDR2 SVGIG (reference sequence). Trimming removed 3 bases from V and 9 bases from J; junction bases left unmatched: 16. CDR3 sequence: CAWRETGRTAMAQYF. In DNA form, the CDR3 reads TGTGCCTGGAGGGAGACAGGGCGGACAGCAATGGCCCAGTACTTC.

The chain is built from TRBV2 and TRBJ1-1; D gene unclear. Germline V gene sequence: CDR1 SNHLY, CDR2 FYNNEI. The CDR3 is made up of 12 amino acids. V was shortened by 7 bases and J by 0 bases, with 6 bases between the two germline ends. CDR3 loop: CASTRMNTEAFF. The CDR3 nucleotides read TGTGCCAGCACCAGAATGAACACTGAAGCTTTCTTT.

V gene TRBV21-1 combines with J gene TRBJ2-3; the table assigns TRBD1, which was not confirmed against the DNA. TRBV21-1 is termed a pseudogene. This CDR3 has 18 amino acids. DNA for the CDR3: TGTGCCAGCAGCAAATGTGACAGGGATCCTAGCAGAGCAGATACGCAGTATTTT. The encoded protein is CASSKCDRDPSRADTQYF.

This clone was seen only a few times. The J gene is TRBJ2-7, the V gene TRBV7-8, with TRBD1 as a possible D gene (5 bases). The CDR3 covers 14 residues. Trimming removed 1 base from V and 3 bases from J, with 10 bases in between. CDR1 and CDR2 (germline): SGHVS, FQNEAQ. Here the CDR3 DNA reads TGTGCCAGCAGCTTAGTAGTAGGGGTCTACGAGCAGTACTTC. It specifies CASSLVVGVYEQYF. Looking up the rest from reference TRBV7-8 and TRBJ2-7 gives the full variable domain: GAGVSQSPRYKVAKRGQDVALRCDPISGHVSLFWYQQALGQGPEFLTYFQNEAQLDKSGLPSDRFFAERPEGSVSTLKIQRTQQEDSAVYLCASSLVVGVYEQYFGPGTRLTVT.

V and J are TRBV7-2 and TRBJ1-5; D gene uncertain. CDR3 length: 15 residues. Trimming pared 3 bases from V and 4 bases from J, leaving 13 bases between. CDR1 is SGHTA, CDR2 FQGNSA, per germline. CDR3 amino acids: CASSFSATSNQPQHF. The CDR3 DNA sequence: TGTGCCAGCAGCTTTTCTGCTACCTCTAATCAGCCCCAGCATTTT.

This chain connects TRBV5-1 to TRBJ2-2, with 9 bases fitting TRBD2. CDR3 length equals 18 residues. Losses at the gene ends were 7 bases for V and 6 bases for J; bases not matched to a gene: 19. Germline V gene data show CDR1 as SGHRS and CDR2 as YFSETQ. The CDR3 DNA follows: TGCGCCAGCGGGGCGTCGGCTAGCGGGGAAGGGAGGTCCGGGGAGCTGTTTTTT. Amino acid sequence: CASGASASGEGRSGELFF.

V gene TRBV10-2 combines with J gene TRBJ1-2, with D maybe TRBD1 (6 bases). The germline V and J ends were trimmed by 8 bases and 0 bases, with 16 bases remaining between them. This CDR3 has 15 residues. The V gene's germline CDR1 is WSHSY and CDR2 SAAADI. The chain's CDR3 is CASAGRGFPNYGYTF. The CDR3 DNA reads TGCGCCAGCGCCGGCAGGGGCTTCCCTAACTATGGCTACACCTTC.

The genes are TRBV7-9 and TRBJ1-1; D unresolved. Deletions cut 5 bases from V and 3 bases from J, with 7 bases between. In germline, CDR1 is SEHNR, CDR2 FQNEAQ (reference sequence). The CDR3 length is 12 residues. The CDR3 is CASSRVDTEAFF. CDR3 DNA: TGTGCCAGCAGCCGCGTAGACACTGAAGCTTTCTTT.

This clone showed up just a few times. The chain couples TRBV7-8 to TRBJ2-5; D may be TRBD2 (5 bases). Trimming pared 4 bases from V and 4 bases from J, leaving 10 bases between. The CDR3 extends over 13 amino acids. Germline loops: CDR1 SGHVS, CDR2 FQNEAQ. The CDR3 loop is CASSSGLGETQYF. In DNA, the CDR3 is TGTGCCAGCAGCTCCGGACTTGGAGAGACCCAGTACTTC.

V gene TRBV5-1 combines with J gene TRBJ2-7, with 8 nucleotides matching TRBD1. Germline lookup yields CDR1 SGHRS and CDR2 YFSETQ. This CDR3 region has 16 residues. The junction had 15 bases not matched to a gene; V was cut back by 4 bases and J by 6 bases. This chain's CDR3 is CASSPWDRNNPTEQYF. The DNA of the CDR3 is TGCGCCAGCAGCCCCTGGGACAGGAATAATCCTACCGAGCAGTACTTC. The whole variable domain, remainder taken from reference TRBV5-1 and TRBJ2-7, is KAGVTQTPRYLIKTRGQQVTLSCSPISGHRSVSWYQQTPGQGLQFLFEYFSETQRNKGNFPGRFSGRQFSNSRSEMNVSTLELGDSALYLCASSPWDRNNPTEQYFGPGTRLTVT.

The chain joins TRBV30 to TRBJ1-2, with a weak D call TRBD1 (6 bases). V shed 4 bases and J shed 6 bases, with 12 bases lying between them. The CDR3 length is 12 residues. Looked up from germline, CDR1 is GTSNPN and CDR2 is SVGIG (reference sequence). CDR3 nucleotide sequence: TGTGCCTGGAAGGACAGTTATGATGGCTACACCTTC. Amino acid sequence: CAWKDSYDGYTF.

This clone was seen once. The chain uses TRBV7-9 and TRBJ1-1; a possible D gene is TRBD1 (6 bases). Germline V gene lookup returns CDR1 SEHNR and CDR2 FQNEAQ (reference sequence). With 8 bases removed from V and 11 bases from J, the gap between germline ends came to 12 bases. The CDR3 is made up of 10 amino acids. As DNA, the CDR3 is TGTGCCAGCGGAAGTAGGGGGGCTTTCTTT. Amino acids: CASGSRGAFF.

The rearrangement uses TRBV18 and TRBJ2-1; possible D gene TRBD1, 6 bases. V lost 3 bases, J lost 10 bases, and 10 bases lay in between. The length of the CDR3 is 12 residues. The germline V gene has CDR1 KGHSH and CDR2 LQKENI. The CDR3 here is CASSPNRDEQFF. In nucleotides, the CDR3 is TGTGCCAGCTCACCGAACAGGGACGAGCAGTTCTTC. The variable domain in full, with the rest retrieved from reference TRBV18 and TRBJ2-1, is NAGVMQNPRHLVRRRGQEARLRCSPMKGHSHVYWYRQLPEEGLKFMVYLQKENIIDESGMPKERFSAEFPKEGPSILRIQQVVRGDSAAYFCASSPNRDEQFFGPGTRLTVL.

This clone appeared a single time. Other nucleotide sequences from this sample produce the same CDR3. The chain links TRBV18 to TRBJ2-7, with D possibly being TRBD2 (6 bases). V gave up 3 bases and J gave up 0 bases, with 12 bases separating them. The CDR3 spans 15 residues. The germline V gene has CDR1 KGHSH and CDR2 LQKENI. CDR3 in DNA: TGTGCCAGCTCACCCGGGCAGGGAGGCTCCTACGAGCAGTACTTC. Amino acid sequence: CASSPGQGGSYEQYF.

V and J are TRBV6-1 and TRBJ1-5; 8 bases fit TRBD1. This CDR3 comprises 13 residues. Germline V gene data show CDR1 as MNHNS and CDR2 as SASEGT. Here the CDR3 reads CATDREGLQPQHF. The CDR3 DNA sequence: TGTGCAACGGACAGGGAGGGCTTACAGCCCCAGCATTTT.

This clone appeared a single time. The chain employs TRBV10-3 and TRBJ2-1; 9 nucleotides line up with TRBD1. J lost 7 bases, V lost 6 bases, and 4 bases had no gene match. CDR1 is ENHRY, CDR2 SYGVKD, per germline. The CDR3 sequence is 13 residues long. The CDR3 region is CAIRQGAQNEQFF. CDR3 in DNA: TGTGCCATCAGACAGGGGGCCCAGAATGAGCAGTTCTTC.

This clone was observed a few times. The chain links TRBV2 to TRBJ1-5; D ambiguous. The germline gives CDR1 SNHLY, CDR2 FYNNEI. This CDR3 region has 15 residues. V shed 2 bases and J shed 1 base, with 9 bases lying between them. The CDR3 loop is CASSELTESNQPQHF. In nucleotides, the CDR3 is TGTGCCAGCAGTGAACTCACAGAAAGCAATCAGCCCCAGCATTTT.

This sequence joins TRBV5-4 and TRBJ1-4; D gene unclear. Between the trimmed V and J ends, which lost 2 bases and 8 bases, there was a span of 19 bases. Germline V gives CDR1 SGHNT, CDR2 YYREEE (reference sequence). This CDR3 region has 16 residues. CDR3 amino acids: CASSLSSGVVGEKLFF. As DNA, the CDR3 is TGTGCCAGCAGCTTAAGTTCCGGGGTGGTCGGAGAAAAACTGTTTTTT.